This T cell receptor beta chain was recorded in a study of blood T cell repertoires in COVID-19 (dated by TCRdb to 2018 to 2021). With respect to the entire study: The collaborator samples originated in the United States, Italy and Spain and spanned the acute and convalescent phases of COVID-19. The material from the prospective study consisted of cDNA or gDNA derived from T cells, B-cell-depleted T cells, or PBMCs. The dataset comprised deeply sampled blood TCRbeta repertoires from subjects exposed to, actively infected with, or recovered from COVID-19. A freely available public database, intended as a resource for researchers studying the immune response to SARS-CoV-2, is where the repertoires were released. Samples were obtained from the ongoing ImmuneRACE study (first 160 participants) and from 1,000 to 1,500 subjects provided by 6 global collaborators. Sample metadata almost always included a de-identified subject ID, COVID-19 status, age in years and sex. Where available, HLA class I and class II types were taken from metadata supplied by the sample provider and were not determined by assay-based typing.

TCRbeta CDR3 regions were amplified from genomic DNA using the immunoSEQ Assay, a bias-controlled multiplex PCR. On the authors' methods: The number of nucleated cells in each sample was estimated from the amplification of reference gene primers within the assay. Sequence reads were collapsed and filtered to measure the absolute abundance of every unique TCRbeta CDR3 rearrangement. For each sample, productive Simpson clonality was calculated as the square root of Simpson's diversity index across productive rearrangements. The table comes from immuneACCESS by way of TCRdb, which keeps in-frame sequences with V and J called. Part of the clones is missing from these tables; in studies checked, under half for an unresolved V gene and the rest for unknown reasons. V, J and clone size derive from that table, while D and trimming were established from the DNA sequence. Across this sample there are around 300,000 clones, with 75% to 90% seen only once. Less than 6.5% of the sample is taken by the ten largest.

Participants in the prospective study were aged roughly 18 to 95 years, lived in about two dozen United States geographic areas, and enrolled through a virtual design. To assign participants to cohorts, the prospective study relied on clinical history that participants themselves reported in a screening survey and a study questionnaire. For ImmuneRACE Cohort 3, a participant was defined as recovered based on two consecutive negative NP/OP PCR tests, clearance by a healthcare professional, or resolution of symptoms. In the prospective study, whole blood, serum and a nasopharyngeal or oropharyngeal swab were collected from each participant by mobile phlebotomists. Participants in the prospective study had the option to provide additional blood draws and questionnaires over an approximately 2-month period. Before DNA extraction, prospective study blood samples were shipped either frozen or at room temperature.

Details on this clone: Its antigen target is currently unknown. Base qualities are not at hand, and no much larger clone is one base apart.

Study-level results and caveats: The quantity of clinical and demographic metadata differed by source and by participant and was supplied without curation.

Between the V and J ends, shortened by 1 base and 0 bases respectively, the junction contains 13 bases. The CDR3 runs 16 amino acids, cysteine and phenylalanine included. Kept here is only the CDR3 DNA, which spans 48 bases and is read in frame from base 1. Sequences SEHNR (CDR1) and FQNEAQ (CDR2) are obtained from the germline V gene (reference sequence). The clonotype was recovered from a man aged 25-45 years who had recovered from COVID-19. The source material was PBMCs or T cells enriched from blood (not recorded which). The sequence is built from TRBV7-9 and TRBJ2-7, with TRBD1 as a weak D call on 5 bases. Read as DNA, the sequence is TGTGCCAGCAGCTTAGGGGGCAGGTTGAGCTCCTACGAGCAGTACTTC. This encodes CASSLGGRLSSYEQYF. With all but the CDR3 taken from the reference TRBV7-9 and TRBJ2-7 genes, the full variable domain is: DTGVSQNPRHKITKRGQNVTFRCDPISEHNRLYWYRQTLGQGPEFLTYFQNEAQLEKSRLLSDRFSAERPKGSFSTLEIQRTEQGDSAMYLCASSLGGRLSSYEQYFGPGTRLTVT.